This TCR beta chain was recovered during a study of metastatic and nonmetastatic thyroid tumors (TCRdb year 2020). Describing the broader study: Repertoires from peripheral blood and from tumor or nodule tissue samples of malignant and benign thyroid patients were compared.

Points the paper makes about the study in general: In both blood and tumor samples, TCR beta diversity was reported to be significantly higher in malignant tumors than in benign nodules.

On this clone itself: There is no known antigen for this receptor. Qualities for individual bases were not recorded, and no much larger clone is one base off.

CDR1 and CDR2 (SEHNR, FQNEAQ) derive from the germline V gene (reference sequence). Taken from cysteine to phenylalanine, the CDR3 has 15 residues. Of the read, only the CDR3 DNA is kept; its 45 bases are in frame from base 1. After removal of 8 bases from V and 4 bases from J, the junction retains 10 bases not matched to a gene. No treatment had been received by any patient before thyroid surgery. Using T-cell receptor beta sequencing, the study looked back at clinical samples from patients collected from the early 2010s to the late 2010s. Library prep was done by PCR. TCRdb lists the instrument as Illumina HiSeq 4000. High-throughput sequencing was used to profile the TCR beta-chain CDR3 region of every patient. Concerning the study's data processing: Drawing on CDR3 differences between clinicopathological groups, the researchers built a classifier meant to tell apart patients with distant-metastatic papillary thyroid cancer. To measure repertoire diversity the researchers used the Shannon index, while the Morisita-Horn index served to gauge how similar the tumor and blood repertoires were. TCRdb applied fastp at Q25 and MiXCR to the public reads, then kept only in-frame beta chains. TCRdb's processing, not the authors', yielded these V and J calls. For this sample the table gives approximately 60,000 clones, of which 25% to 35% were detected only once. About 15% of the sample rests with the top ten.

Sequenced sample: blood. This chain is built from TRBV7-9 and TRBJ2-5, and TRBD2 matches 10 of the central bases. This TCR came from a female donor with papillary thyroid cancer or a benign thyroid nodule (not recorded which). Some clones in this sample may be carry-over from other donors' samples. The nucleotide sequence reads as follows: TGTGCCAGCGAAGCTAGCGGGAGCCCCCCAGAGACCCAGTACTTC. Translated, this gives CASEASGSPPETQYF.